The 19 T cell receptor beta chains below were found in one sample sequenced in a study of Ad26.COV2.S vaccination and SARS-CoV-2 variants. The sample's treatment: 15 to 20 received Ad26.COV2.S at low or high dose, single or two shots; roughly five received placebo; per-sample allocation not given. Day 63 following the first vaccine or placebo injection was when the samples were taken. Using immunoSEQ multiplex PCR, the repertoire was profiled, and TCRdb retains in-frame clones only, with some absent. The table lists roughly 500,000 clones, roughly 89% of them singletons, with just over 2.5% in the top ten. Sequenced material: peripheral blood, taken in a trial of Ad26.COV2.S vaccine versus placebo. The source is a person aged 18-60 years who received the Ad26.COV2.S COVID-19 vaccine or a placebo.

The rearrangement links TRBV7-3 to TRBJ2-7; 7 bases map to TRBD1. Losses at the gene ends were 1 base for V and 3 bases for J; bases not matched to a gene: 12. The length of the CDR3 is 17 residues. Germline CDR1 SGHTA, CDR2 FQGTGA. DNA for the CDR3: TGTGCCAGCAGCTTAAAGTCCCTAGGGGGCGGATGCTACGAGCAGTACGTC. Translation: CASSLKSLGGGCYEQYV.

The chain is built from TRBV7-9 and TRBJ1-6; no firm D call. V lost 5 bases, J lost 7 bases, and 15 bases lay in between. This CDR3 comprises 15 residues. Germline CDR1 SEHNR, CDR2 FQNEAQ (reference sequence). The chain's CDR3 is CASSPLRQSNSPLHF. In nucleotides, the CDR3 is TGTGCCAGCAGCCCGCTACGTCAGTCCAATTCACCCCTCCACTTT.

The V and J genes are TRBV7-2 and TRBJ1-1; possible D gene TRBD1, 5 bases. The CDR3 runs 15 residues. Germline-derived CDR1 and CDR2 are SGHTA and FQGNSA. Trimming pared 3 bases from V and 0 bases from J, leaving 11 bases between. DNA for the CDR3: TGTGCCAGCAGCTTTTTAGGGGCCTTGAACACTGAAGCTTTCTTT. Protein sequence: CASSFLGALNTEAFF.

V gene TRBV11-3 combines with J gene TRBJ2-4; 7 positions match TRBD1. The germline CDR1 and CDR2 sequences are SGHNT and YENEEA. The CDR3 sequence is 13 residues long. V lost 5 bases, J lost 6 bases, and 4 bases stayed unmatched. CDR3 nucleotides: TGTGCCAGCAGCCGGGACAGATTAAACATTCAGTACTTC. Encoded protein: CASSRDRLNIQYF.

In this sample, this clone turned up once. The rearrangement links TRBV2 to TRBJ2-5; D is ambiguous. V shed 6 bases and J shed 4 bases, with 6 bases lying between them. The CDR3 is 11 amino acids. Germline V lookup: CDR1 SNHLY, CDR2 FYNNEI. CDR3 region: CASSSLETQYF. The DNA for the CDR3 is TGTGCCAGCAGCTCGTTAGAGACCCAGTACTTC.

The chain's CDR3 is CASSSGPDRTYEQYF. CDR3 bases: TGTGCCAGCAGCTCTGGGCCAGACAGAACCTACGAGCAGTACTTC. The chain recombines TRBV3-1 (or the pseudogene TRBV3-2) with TRBJ2-7, with D maybe TRBD1 (5 bases). Per the germline V gene, CDR1 is LGHDT and CDR2 is YNNKEL (reference sequence). The CDR3 extends over 15 amino acids. Trimming removed 5 bases from V and 2 bases from J, with 16 bases in between.

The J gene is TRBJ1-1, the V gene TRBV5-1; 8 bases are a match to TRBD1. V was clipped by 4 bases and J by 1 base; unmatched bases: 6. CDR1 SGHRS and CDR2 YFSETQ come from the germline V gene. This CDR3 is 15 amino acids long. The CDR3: CASSDRDRSNTEAFF. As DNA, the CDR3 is TGCGCCAGCAGCGACCGGGACAGGTCGAACACTGAAGCTTTCTTT.

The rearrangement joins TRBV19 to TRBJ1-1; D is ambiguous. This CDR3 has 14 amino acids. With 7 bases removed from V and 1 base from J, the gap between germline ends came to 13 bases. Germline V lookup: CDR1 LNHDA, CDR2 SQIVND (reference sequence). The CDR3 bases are TGTGCCAGTAAGATTTTTGAAGGGAACACTGAAGCTTTCTTT. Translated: CASKIFEGNTEAFF.

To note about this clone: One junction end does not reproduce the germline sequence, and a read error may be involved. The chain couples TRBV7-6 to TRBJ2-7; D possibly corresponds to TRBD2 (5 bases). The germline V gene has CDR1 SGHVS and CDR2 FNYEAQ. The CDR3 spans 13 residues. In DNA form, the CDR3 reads TGTGCCAGCAGCTTAGAAACGGGAAACTTACCGCACTTC. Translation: CASSLETGNLPHF.

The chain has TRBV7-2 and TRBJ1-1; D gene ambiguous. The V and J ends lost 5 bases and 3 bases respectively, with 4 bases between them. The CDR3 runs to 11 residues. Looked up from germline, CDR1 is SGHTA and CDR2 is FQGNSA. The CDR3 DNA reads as TGTGCCAGCAGCAGTTACACTGAAGCTTTCTTT. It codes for CASSSYTEAFF.

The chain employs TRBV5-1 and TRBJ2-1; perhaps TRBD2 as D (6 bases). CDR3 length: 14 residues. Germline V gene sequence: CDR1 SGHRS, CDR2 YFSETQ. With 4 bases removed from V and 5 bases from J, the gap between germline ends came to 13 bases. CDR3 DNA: TGCGCCAGCAGCGCCTCCGGGGGAAACAATGAGCAGTTCTTC. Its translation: CASSASGGNNEQFF.

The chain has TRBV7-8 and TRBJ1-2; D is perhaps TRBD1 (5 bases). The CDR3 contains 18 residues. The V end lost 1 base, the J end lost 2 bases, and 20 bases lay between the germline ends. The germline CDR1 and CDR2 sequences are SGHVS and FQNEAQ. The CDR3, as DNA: TGTGCCAGCAGCTTAGTGTTTACAGGCGAGACCGAGAACTATGGCTACACCTTC. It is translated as CASSLVFTGETENYGYTF. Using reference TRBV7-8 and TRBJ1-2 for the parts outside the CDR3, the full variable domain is GAGVSQSPRYKVAKRGQDVALRCDPISGHVSLFWYQQALGQGPEFLTYFQNEAQLDKSGLPSDRFFAERPEGSVSTLKIQRTQQEDSAVYLCASSLVFTGETENYGYTFGSGTRLTVV.

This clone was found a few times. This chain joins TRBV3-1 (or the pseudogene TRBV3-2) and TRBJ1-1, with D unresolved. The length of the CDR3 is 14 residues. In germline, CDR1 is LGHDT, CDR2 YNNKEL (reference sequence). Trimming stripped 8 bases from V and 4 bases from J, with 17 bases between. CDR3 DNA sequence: TGTGCCAGCGGCGGAACCGCTCGTGGCACTGAAGCTTTCTTT. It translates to CASGGTARGTEAFF.

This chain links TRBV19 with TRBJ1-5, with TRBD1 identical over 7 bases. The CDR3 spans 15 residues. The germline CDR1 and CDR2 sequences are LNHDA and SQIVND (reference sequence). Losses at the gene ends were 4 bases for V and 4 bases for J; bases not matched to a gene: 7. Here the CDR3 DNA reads TGTGCCAGTAGTACCTGGGACAGTTCAAATCAGCCCCAGCATTTT. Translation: CASSTWDSSNQPQHF.

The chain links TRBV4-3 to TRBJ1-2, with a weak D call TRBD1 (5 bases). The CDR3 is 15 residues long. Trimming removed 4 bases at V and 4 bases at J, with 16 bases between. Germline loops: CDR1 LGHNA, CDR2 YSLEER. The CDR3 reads CASSPIRRGTYGYTF. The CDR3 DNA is TGCGCCAGCAGCCCTATAAGAAGGGGAACCTATGGCTACACCTTC.

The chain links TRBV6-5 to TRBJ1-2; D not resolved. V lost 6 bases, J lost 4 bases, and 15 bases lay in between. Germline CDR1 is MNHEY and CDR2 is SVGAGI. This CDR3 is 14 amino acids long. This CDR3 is CASSPDWVSYGYTF. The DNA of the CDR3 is TGTGCCAGCAGCCCCGACTGGGTTTCCTATGGCTACACCTTC.

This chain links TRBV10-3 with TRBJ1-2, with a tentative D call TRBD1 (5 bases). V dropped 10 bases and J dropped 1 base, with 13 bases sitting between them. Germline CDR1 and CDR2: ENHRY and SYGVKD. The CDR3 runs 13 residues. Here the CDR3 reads CASWDSVNYGYTF. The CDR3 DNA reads TGTGCCAGCTGGGACTCCGTTAACTATGGCTACACCTTC.

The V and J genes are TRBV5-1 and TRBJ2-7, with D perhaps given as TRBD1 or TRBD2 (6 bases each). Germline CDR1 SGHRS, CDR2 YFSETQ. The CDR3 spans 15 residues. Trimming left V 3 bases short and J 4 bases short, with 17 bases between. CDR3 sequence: CASSWGASTHYEQYV. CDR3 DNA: TGCGCCAGCAGCTGGGGGGCTTCTACCCATTACGAGCAGTACGTC.

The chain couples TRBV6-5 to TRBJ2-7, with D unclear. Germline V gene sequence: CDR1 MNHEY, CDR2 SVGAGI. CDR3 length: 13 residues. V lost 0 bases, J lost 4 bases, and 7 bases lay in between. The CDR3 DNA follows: TGTGCCAGCAGTTACTCGATGGGGTACGAGCAGTACTTC. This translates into CASSYSMGYEQYF.